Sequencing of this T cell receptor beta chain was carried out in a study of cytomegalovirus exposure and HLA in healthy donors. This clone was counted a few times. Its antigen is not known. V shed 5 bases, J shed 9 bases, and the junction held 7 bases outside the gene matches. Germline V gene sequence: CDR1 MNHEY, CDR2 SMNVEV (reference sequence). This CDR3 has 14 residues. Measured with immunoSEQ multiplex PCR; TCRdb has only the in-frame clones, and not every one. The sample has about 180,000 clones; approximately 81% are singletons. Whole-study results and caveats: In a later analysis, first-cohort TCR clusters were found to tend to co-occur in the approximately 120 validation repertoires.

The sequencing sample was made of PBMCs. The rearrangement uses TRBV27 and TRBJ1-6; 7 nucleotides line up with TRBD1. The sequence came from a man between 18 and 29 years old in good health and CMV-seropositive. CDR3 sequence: CASSVGGPSSPLHF. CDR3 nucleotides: TGTGCCAGCAGTGTAGGGGGCCCTAGTTCACCCCTCCACTTT.